This T cell receptor beta chain was profiled in a study of blood T cell repertoires in COVID-19. On the study more broadly: The samples span acute and convalescent COVID-19 from the United States, Italy and Spain. T cells, B-cell-depleted T cells, or PBMCs supplied cDNA or gDNA.

Authors' analysis steps: Amplified reference gene primers provided the basis for estimating nucleated cell counts. Profiling relied on immunoSEQ multiplex PCR, and the TCRdb table lists in-frame clones only, not all of them. Clone size and V and J calls were adopted from that table, with D and trimming inferred from the DNA. The table has 40,000 to 60,000 clones, around 80% seen once. Looked up from germline, CDR1 is SEHNR and CDR2 is FQNEAQ (reference sequence). J gave up 0 bases and V 5 bases, and 12 bases lay outside the gene matches. This CDR3 contains 17 residues. The chain recombines TRBV7-9 with TRBJ1-1; 7 bases fit TRBD1. This sequence originates from a man between 65 and 85 years old with acute or convalescent COVID-19. Sequencing used peripheral blood. The CDR3 DNA sequence: TGTGCCAGCAGCACAGACAGGGAGACCTCGATGAACACTGAAGCTTTCTTT. Protein product: CASSTDRETSMNTEAFF.